The clone carrying this TCR beta chain was seen only once. Under the authors' procedure: Scientists estimated how many nucleated cells there were by amplifying reference gene primers. Clones were sequenced by immunoSEQ multiplex PCR, and TCRdb holds only the in-frame ones, with some missing. The V and J calls and the clone size are those of that table, but D and trimming were determined from the DNA. The sample yields 400,000 to 550,000 clones, roughly 89% seen once. These data come from a study of blood T cell repertoires in COVID-19. Overall study: Samples representing acute and convalescent COVID-19 were sourced from the United States, Italy and Spain. T cells, B-cell-depleted T cells, or PBMCs supplied cDNA or gDNA.

The TCR sequence derives from a woman in her thirties with acute or convalescent COVID-19. Sequencing input: peripheral blood.

The CDR3 sequence is CASSFTRQGRTGELFF. The CDR3 region has the DNA TGCGCCAGCAGTTTCACTCGACAGGGACGCACCGGGGAGCTGTTTTTT. V is TRBV5-1 and J is TRBJ2-2, with 7 bases matching TRBD1. V was clipped by 5 bases and J by 4 bases; unmatched bases: 11. Germline-derived CDR1 and CDR2 are SGHRS and YFSETQ. The CDR3 extends over 16 amino acids.